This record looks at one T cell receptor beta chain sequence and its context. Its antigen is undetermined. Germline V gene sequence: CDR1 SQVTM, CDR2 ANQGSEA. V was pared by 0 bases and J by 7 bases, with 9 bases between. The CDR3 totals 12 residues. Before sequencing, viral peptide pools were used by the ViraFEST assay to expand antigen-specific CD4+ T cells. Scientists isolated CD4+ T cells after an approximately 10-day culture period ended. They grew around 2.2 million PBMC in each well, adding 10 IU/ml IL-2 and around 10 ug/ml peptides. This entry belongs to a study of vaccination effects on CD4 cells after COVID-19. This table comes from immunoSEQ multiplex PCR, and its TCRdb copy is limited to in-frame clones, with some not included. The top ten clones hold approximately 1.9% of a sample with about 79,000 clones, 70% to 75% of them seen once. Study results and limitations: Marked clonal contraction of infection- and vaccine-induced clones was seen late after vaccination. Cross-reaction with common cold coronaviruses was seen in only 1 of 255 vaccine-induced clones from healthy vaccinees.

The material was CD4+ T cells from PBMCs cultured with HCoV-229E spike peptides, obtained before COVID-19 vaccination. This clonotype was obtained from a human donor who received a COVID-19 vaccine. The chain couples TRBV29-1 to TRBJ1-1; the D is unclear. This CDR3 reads CSVEDVNNEAFF. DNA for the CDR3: TGCAGCGTTGAAGATGTCAATAATGAAGCTTTCTTT.